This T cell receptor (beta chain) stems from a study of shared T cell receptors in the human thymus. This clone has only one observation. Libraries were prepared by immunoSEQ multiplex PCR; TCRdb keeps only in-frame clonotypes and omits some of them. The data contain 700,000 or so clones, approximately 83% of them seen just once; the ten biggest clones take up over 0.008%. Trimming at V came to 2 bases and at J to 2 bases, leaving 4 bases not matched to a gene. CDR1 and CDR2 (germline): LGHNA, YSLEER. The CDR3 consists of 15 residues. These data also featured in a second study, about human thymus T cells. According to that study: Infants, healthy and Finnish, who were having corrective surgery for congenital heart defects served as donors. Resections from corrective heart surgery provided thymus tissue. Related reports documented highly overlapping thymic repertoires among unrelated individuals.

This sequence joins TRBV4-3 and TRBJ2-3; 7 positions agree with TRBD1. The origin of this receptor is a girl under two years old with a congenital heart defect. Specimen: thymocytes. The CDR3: CASSQQGDVTDTQYF. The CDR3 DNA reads TGCGCCAGCAGCCAACAGGGGGACGTCACAGATACGCAGTATTTT.